The entry below gives a single T cell receptor (beta chain) sequence along with its context. Its cognate antigen is unknown. This specimen belongs to a study of cytomegalovirus exposure and HLA in healthy donors. Study-level points and caveats: Through in vitro validation, three CMV-associated chains were shown to be specific for CMV antigens.

This PCR relied on a set of 60 Vbeta primers and 13 Jbeta primers. Clones were read by immunoSEQ multiplex PCR, and TCRdb kept only the in-frame ones, dropping some. In the table there are around 110,000 clones, roughly 68% of which are singletons. CDR3 length: 14 residues. Trimming removed 5 bases from V and 8 bases from J; junction bases left unmatched: 9. From germline, CDR1 is SGHDT and CDR2 YYEEEE. The J gene is TRBJ1-2, the V gene TRBV5-6; 10 nucleotides match TRBD1. The sequenced sample was PBMCs. The source is a woman aged 25 to 39 in good health and CMV-seronegative. This CDR3 is CASSTTGGANGYTF. The DNA of the CDR3 is TGTGCCAGCAGTACGACAGGGGGCGCGAACGGCTACACCTTC.